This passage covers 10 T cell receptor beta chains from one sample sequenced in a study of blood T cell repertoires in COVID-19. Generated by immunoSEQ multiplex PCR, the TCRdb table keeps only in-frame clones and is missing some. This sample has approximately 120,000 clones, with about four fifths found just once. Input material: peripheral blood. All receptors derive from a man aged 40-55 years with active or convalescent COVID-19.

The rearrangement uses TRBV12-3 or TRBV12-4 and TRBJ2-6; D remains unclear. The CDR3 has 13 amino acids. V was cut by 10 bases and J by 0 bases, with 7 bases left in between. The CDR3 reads CAMANSGANVLTF. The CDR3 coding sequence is TGTGCCATGGCCAACTCTGGGGCCAACGTCCTGACTTTC.

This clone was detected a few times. DNA for the CDR3: TGTGCCACCAGTGCCGCCACCAGTGGCAATCAGCCCCAGCATTTT. Translation gives CATSAATSGNQPQHF. The rearrangement uses TRBV24-1 and TRBJ1-5; unclear D gene. The germline V and J ends were trimmed by 5 bases and 2 bases, with 12 bases remaining between them. Per germline, CDR1 KGHDR and CDR2 SFDVKD. CDR3 length equals 15 residues.

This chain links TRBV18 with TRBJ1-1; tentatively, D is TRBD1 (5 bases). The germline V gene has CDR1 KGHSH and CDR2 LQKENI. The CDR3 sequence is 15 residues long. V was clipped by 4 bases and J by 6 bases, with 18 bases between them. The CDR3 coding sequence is TGTGCCAGCTCACAAACATCACCGGGGGGGGCTGAAGCTTTCTTT. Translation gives CASSQTSPGGAEAFF.

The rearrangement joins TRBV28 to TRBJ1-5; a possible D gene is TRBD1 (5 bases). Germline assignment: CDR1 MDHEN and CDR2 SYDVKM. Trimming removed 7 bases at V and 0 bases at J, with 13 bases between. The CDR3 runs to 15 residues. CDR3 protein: CASILGAYSNQPQHF. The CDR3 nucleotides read TGTGCCAGCATTCTTGGGGCTTATAGCAATCAGCCCCAGCATTTT.

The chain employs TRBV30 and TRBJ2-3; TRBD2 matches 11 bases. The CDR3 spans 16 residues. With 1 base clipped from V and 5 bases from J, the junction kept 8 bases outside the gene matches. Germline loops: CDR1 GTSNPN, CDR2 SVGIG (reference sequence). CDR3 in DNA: TGTGCCTGGAGTGCGGGGACTAGCGGTTTAGTAGATACGCAGTATTTT. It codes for CAWSAGTSGLVDTQYF.

The DNA of the CDR3 is TGTGCCACCAGTGATATGGGACAGGGCTACCCCGGGGAGCTGTTTTTT. It is translated as CATSDMGQGYPGELFF. The chain links TRBV24-1 to TRBJ2-2, with TRBD1 identical over 9 bases. Germline V CDR1 and CDR2: KGHDR, SFDVKD. Germline trimming cut 3 bases from V and 6 bases from J; bases unmatched to any gene: 7. The CDR3 totals 16 residues.

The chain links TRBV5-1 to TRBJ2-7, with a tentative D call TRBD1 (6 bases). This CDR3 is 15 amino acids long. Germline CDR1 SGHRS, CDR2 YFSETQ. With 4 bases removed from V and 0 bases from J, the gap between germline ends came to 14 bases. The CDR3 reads CASSQGQTSSYEQYF. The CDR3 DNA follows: TGCGCCAGCAGCCAAGGACAGACGAGCTCCTACGAGCAGTACTTC. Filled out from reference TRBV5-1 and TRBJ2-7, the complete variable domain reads KAGVTQTPRYLIKTRGQQVTLSCSPISGHRSVSWYQQTPGQGLQFLFEYFSETQRNKGNFPGRFSGRQFSNSRSEMNVSTLELGDSALYLCASSQGQTSSYEQYFGPGTRLTVT.

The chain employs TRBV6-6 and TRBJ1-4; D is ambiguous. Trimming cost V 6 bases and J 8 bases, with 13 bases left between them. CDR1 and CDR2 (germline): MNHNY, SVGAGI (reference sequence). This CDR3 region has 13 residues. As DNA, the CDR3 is TGTGCCAGCAGGGGTGGAAGCGGCGAAAAACTGTTTTTT. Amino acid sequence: CASRGGSGEKLFF.

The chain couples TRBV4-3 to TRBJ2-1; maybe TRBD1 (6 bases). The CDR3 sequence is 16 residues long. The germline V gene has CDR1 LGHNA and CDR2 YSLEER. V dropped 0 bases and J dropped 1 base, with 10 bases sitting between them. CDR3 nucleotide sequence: TGCGCCAGCAGCCAAGAGGCCCAGGGGTCCTACAATGAGCAGTTCTTC. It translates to CASSQEAQGSYNEQFF.

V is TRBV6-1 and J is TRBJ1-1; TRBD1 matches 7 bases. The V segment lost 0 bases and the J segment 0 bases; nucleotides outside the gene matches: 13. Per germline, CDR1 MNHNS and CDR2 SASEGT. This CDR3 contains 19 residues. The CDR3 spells CASSEAQARGQWVNTEAFF. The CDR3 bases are TGTGCCAGCAGTGAAGCGCAGGCAAGGGGGCAATGGGTGAACACTGAAGCTTTCTTT.